This T cell receptor beta chain stems from a study of OX40 agonist ivuxolimab in advanced cancers. The overall study: Every 2 weeks, patients got intravenous ivuxolimab at one of six dose levels (0.01-10 mg/kg).

The V and J ends lost 4 bases and 4 bases respectively, with 15 bases between them. The CDR3 consists of 15 residues. CDR1 is SGDLS, CDR2 YYNGEE, per germline. TCRdb keeps only in-frame clones here, not all; method: immunoSEQ multiplex PCR. The data contain 35,000 to 40,000 clones, around 86% of them seen just once; the ten biggest clones take up roughly 30%. The specimen comprised CD4+ or CD8+ T cells sorted from blood, sampled in a trial of the OX40 agonist ivuxolimab. The origin of this receptor is an adult with an advanced solid tumor such as melanoma, head and neck, liver or kidney cancer. The V and J genes are TRBV9 and TRBJ2-1; maybe TRBD1 (7 bases). The DNA of the CDR3 is TGTGCCAGCAGCCCACCAGGGGGGAATTACAATGAGCAGTTCTTC. Translating it yields CASSPPGGNYNEQFF.